A single sample gave rise to the 2 T cell receptor beta chains below, sequenced in a study of tissue T cells after allogeneic stem cell transplantation. TCRdb keeps only in-frame clones here, not all; method: immunoSEQ multiplex PCR. Among about 20,000 clones, less than 85% were seen once, and the ten largest hold roughly 0.91%. Sequencing was performed on spleen. The receptors originated from a female BALB/c mouse in good health. The MHC haplotype of the strain is H2-d.

Details on this clone: All gene names here are mouse names. The CDR3 reads CASSTPRTGSNTGQLYF. Partial CDR3 DNA: TGTGCCAGCAGCACTCCCCGGACAGGGTCAAACACCGGGCAGCTCTAC. The V call is TRBV5, the J call TRBJ2-2; 8 nucleotides line up with TRBD1. The read comes to an end 1 residue before the CDR3 does, leaving the germline J gene to fill in the end. The CDR3 is made up of 17 amino acids. The germline gives CDR1 LGHNA, CDR2 YNLKQL (reference sequence). Losses at the gene ends were 5 bases for V and 0 bases for J; bases not matched to a gene: 8.

Turning to this clone: Gene names are mouse gene names. The sequenced fragment ends 1 residue before the CDR3 boundary, so the rest is inferred from the germline J gene. J is TRBJ1-6 and V is TRBV1; D unclear. TRBJ1-6 is recorded as an ORF, its role being uncertain. This CDR3 region has 14 residues. Germline V gene data show CDR1 as NSQYPW and CDR2 as LRSPGD (reference sequence). Trimming left V 3 bases short and J 3 bases short, with 6 bases between. The covered CDR3 bases are TGCACCTGCAGTGCGCAGTTCTATAATTCGCCCCTCTAC. This codes for CTCSAQFYNSPLY. The CDR3 in full is CTCSAQFYNSPLYF.